Below are 3 T cell receptor beta chains sequenced from a single sample in a study of T cell repertoires in cytomegalovirus infection. These receptors' antigens are unknown. TCRdb ran MiXCR on the reads and lists one entry per CDR3 protein. The sample lists under 500,000 distinct CDR3 sequences; 40% to 50% were seen once. This sample comprised cultured PBMCs, obtained from culture after CMV antigen stimulation. The receptor source for this set is a human donor in good health (CMV status not recorded). Some clones in this sample may be carry-over from other donors' samples.

The V and J genes are TRBV6-1 and TRBJ1-2; 7 bases line up with TRBD1. Germline V CDR1 and CDR2: MNHNS, SASEGT. The V and J ends lost 4 bases and 5 bases, in that order; junction bases with no gene match: 10. The CDR3 is 15 amino acids. The CDR3 region is CASSATGLGLYGYTF. Written as DNA, the CDR3 is TGTGCCAGCAGTGCGACAGGGCTCGGGCTATATGGCTACACCTTC.

This chain joins TRBV10-3 and TRBJ1-3; weak D call: TRBD1 (5 bases). Germline CDR1 is ENHRY and CDR2 is SYGVKD. Trimming removed 9 bases at V and 3 bases at J, with 12 bases between. The CDR3 covers 13 residues. Written as DNA, the CDR3 is TGTGCCATTAAAGGGGTAGATGGAAACACCATATATTTT. This gives the protein CAIKGVDGNTIYF.

The J gene is TRBJ2-6, the V gene TRBV7-9, with no clear D. Germline CDR1 is SEHNR and CDR2 is FQNEAQ (reference sequence). Trimming took off 6 bases at V and 4 bases at J, with 7 bases between the two ends. CDR3 length: 13 amino acids. The CDR3 region has the DNA TGTGCCAGCAGGCCCCCCGGGGCCAACGTCCTGACTTTC. This gives the protein CASRPPGANVLTF.